Presented here are 25 T cell receptor beta chains from one specimen sequenced in a study of T-cell reconstitution after alpha-beta-depleted transplantation in children (dated by TCRdb to about 2016). Sample treatment or condition, as interpreted from the label and publication: allogeneic hematopoietic cell transplantation with graft depleted of TCRalphabeta T cells and CD19 B cells. The protocol used for the library was PCR. TCRdb lists the instrument as Illumina HiSeq 2500. To normalize quantification of the TCRbeta repertoire, the TCR libraries were built with molecular barcoding that relied on unique molecular identifiers. The public reads were reprocessed in TCRdb via fastp at Q25 and MiXCR, keeping in-frame beta chains. CDR3 protein sequences are deduplicated, and each keeps its most common genes and DNA. The sample table lists around 270,000 distinct CDR3 sequences, about 9.4% of them with a count of one. Around 7.5% of the sample belongs to the ten largest clones.

The sequencing used PBMCs, collected before TCRalphabeta/CD19-depleted stem cell transplant. Receptor source: a boy in the first two years of life with acute myeloid leukemia, due to receive a stem cell transplant.

Ten or more counts support this clonotype. A read error may explain this, as a much larger clone is one base away. J is TRBJ2-5 and V is TRBV5-6; the match to TRBD1 covers 11 bases. From germline, CDR1 is SGHDT and CDR2 YYEEEE. The CDR3 loop spans 15 amino acids. The CDR3 spells CSSSFGQGATETQYF. The CDR3 bases are TGTTCCAGCAGCTTTGGACAGGGGGCGACGGAGACCCAGTACTTC.

In this sample, this clonotype turned up a few times. This chain joins TRBV5-1 and TRBJ2-4, with TRBD2 as a possible D gene (6 bases). The germline CDR1 and CDR2 sequences are SGHRS and YFSETQ. V was shortened by 0 bases and J by 0 bases, with 16 bases between the two germline ends. The CDR3 is 18 amino acids. CDR3 loop: CASSLEGGANLAKNIQYF. DNA for the CDR3: TGCGCCAGCAGCTTGGAAGGCGGGGCCAATCTAGCCAAAAACATTCAGTACTTC.

This clonotype was observed at least ten times. This chain links TRBV3-1 with TRBJ2-5; D unclear. This CDR3 region has 15 residues. V was trimmed by 0 bases and J by 2 bases, leaving 10 bases between them. Germline lookup yields CDR1 LGHDT and CDR2 YNNKEL (reference sequence). The CDR3 bases are TGTGCCAGCAGCCAAGACAGCTACTCTCAAGAGACCCAGTACTTC. Amino acid sequence: CASSQDSYSQETQYF.

About this clonotype: This could be a read error, since a much larger clone is one nucleotide away. The J gene is TRBJ1-4, the V gene TRBV10-3; unclear D gene. Trimming shortened V by 4 bases and J by 3 bases, and 9 bases separated the two germline ends. CDR1 and CDR2 (germline): ENHRY, SYGVKD. The length of the CDR3 is 14 residues. CDR3 bases: TGTGCCATCAGTGCCGGTGCAGCTAATGAAAAACTGTTTTTT. Amino acid sequence: CAISAGAANEKLFF.

This clonotype occurred many times. The chain carries TRBV5-1 and TRBJ1-2; 7 bases map to TRBD1. Germline CDR1 reads SGHRS; CDR2 reads YFSETQ. The CDR3 sequence is 14 residues long. V dropped 0 bases and J dropped 8; count of bases not matched to a gene: 7. The CDR3 sequence: CASSLGSRTGGYTF. CDR3 bases: TGCGCCAGCAGCTTGGGTTCAAGGACAGGCGGCTACACCTTC.

This clonotype was recorded many times. V is TRBV5-1 and J is TRBJ2-5; D unclear. This CDR3 contains 14 residues. Trimming cost V 0 bases and J 5 bases, with 11 bases left between them. Looked up from germline, CDR1 is SGHRS and CDR2 is YFSETQ. CDR3 nucleotide sequence: TGCGCCAGCAGCTTGGCGTCTACATTCGAGACCCAGTACTTC. This sequence encodes CASSLASTFETQYF.

This clonotype was seen ten or more times. The J gene is TRBJ2-7, the V gene TRBV2; D is unclear. V was shortened by 2 bases and J by 5 bases, with 16 bases between the two germline ends. The CDR3 spans 15 residues. Germline V gene data show CDR1 as SNHLY and CDR2 as FYNNEI. The CDR3 spells CASSEIVATWHEQYF. The CDR3 nucleotides read TGTGCCAGCAGTGAAATCGTGGCCACTTGGCACGAGCAGTACTTC.

On this clonotype itself: One base away lies a much larger clone, so this may be a sequencing read error. The V gene is TRBV27, the J gene TRBJ2-7, with D possibly matching TRBD2 (6 bases). Germline V gives CDR1 MNHEY, CDR2 SMNVEV (reference sequence). V gave up 4 bases and J gave up 6 bases, with 19 bases separating them. This CDR3 is 15 amino acids long. The CDR3 here is CASSSAGTYPCEQYF. CDR3 nucleotides: TGTGCCAGCAGTTCTGCGGGGACCTACCCCTGCGAGCAGTACTTC.

This chain links TRBV30 with TRBJ1-1, with D perhaps matching TRBD1 (6 bases). The CDR3 runs to 14 residues. Trimming shortened V by 5 bases and J by 4 bases, and 17 bases separated the two germline ends. Germline V gene sequence: CDR1 GTSNPN, CDR2 SVGIG (reference sequence). CDR3 sequence reads: CAWGFGQWGTEAFF. In nucleotides, the CDR3 is TGTGCCTGGGGCTTTGGACAGTGGGGCACTGAAGCTTTCTTT.

In this sample, this clonotype turned up many times. The rearrangement links TRBV15 to TRBJ2-7, with 8 bases lining up with TRBD1. Germline V gene lookup returns CDR1 LNHNV and CDR2 YYDKDF (reference sequence). The ends lost 0 bases at V and 4 bases at J; junction bases unmatched: 8. This CDR3 has 16 residues. CDR3 sequence reads: CATSREPRQGQYEQYF. The CDR3 nucleotides read TGTGCCACCAGCAGAGAGCCGAGACAGGGGCAATACGAGCAGTACTTC.

The rearrangement links TRBV20-1 to TRBJ2-5, with 13 nucleotides matching TRBD2. Germline CDR1 reads DFQATT; CDR2 reads SNEGSKA (reference sequence). Losses at the gene ends were 1 base for V and 5 bases for J; bases not matched to a gene: 7. This CDR3 comprises 16 residues. The CDR3 coding sequence is TGCAGTGCTAGAGCCCCACTAGCGGGGGGGGGGGAGACCCAGTACTTC. Residues: CSARAPLAGGGETQYF.

In this sample, this clonotype turned up many times. This chain's CDR3 is CASSKEWGYEQYF. CDR3 coding DNA: TGTGCCAGCAGCAAAGAGTGGGGCTACGAGCAGTACTTC. The chain employs TRBV21-1 and TRBJ2-7. TRBV21-1 is described as a pseudogene. This CDR3 spans 13 amino acids.

This sequence joins TRBV7-2 and TRBJ2-7, with TRBD2 matching 11 bases. CDR1 and CDR2 (germline): SGHTA, FQGNSA. With V trimmed by 4 bases and J by 0 bases, 8 bases remained unmatched. CDR3 size: 17 residues. The CDR3 is CASSYLAGGPGSYEQYF. DNA for the CDR3: TGTGCCAGCAGCTACTTAGCGGGAGGGCCGGGCTCCTACGAGCAGTACTTC.

This clonotype came up many times. A read error may account for a junction end that differs from germline. This chain joins TRBV29-1 and TRBJ2-5; D may correspond to TRBD1 or TRBD2 (6 bases each). The germline gives CDR1 SQVTM, CDR2 ANQGSEA. The CDR3 sequence is 15 residues long. The chain's CDR3 is CSVLRTRRGQATQYF. In DNA form, the CDR3 reads TGCAGCGTTCTGAGGACACGTCGGGGGCAAGCGACCCAGTACTTC.

The chain is built from TRBV7-3 and TRBJ2-1; 9 bases are a match to TRBD2. After removal of 4 bases from V and 7 bases from J, the junction contained 5 bases not matched to a gene. From germline, CDR1 is SGHTA and CDR2 FQGTGA. The CDR3 runs 14 residues. CDR3 loop: CASSYSGGLNEQFF. In nucleotides, the CDR3 is TGTGCCAGCAGCTACAGCGGGGGGTTGAATGAGCAGTTCTTC.

This clonotype occurred a few times. V and J are TRBV7-3 and TRBJ2-3, with 9 bases aligning to TRBD1. The CDR3 is made up of 16 amino acids. Germline CDR1 is SGHTA and CDR2 is FQGTGA. V lost 0 bases to trimming and J lost 3 bases; unmatched junction nucleotides: 4. The CDR3 loop is CASSLTTGQGTDTQYF. The CDR3 nucleotides are TGTGCCAGCAGCTTAACGACGGGACAGGGAACAGATACGCAGTATTTT.

This chain links TRBV24-1 with TRBJ2-6, with a possible D match to TRBD1 (5 bases). V was pared by 4 bases and J by 1 base, with 10 bases between. CDR3 length: 16 residues. CDR1 KGHDR and CDR2 SFDVKD come from the germline V gene. In DNA form, the CDR3 reads TGTGCCACCAGTGACCAGACAGCTTCTGGGGCCAACGTCCTGACTTTC. Amino acid sequence: CATSDQTASGANVLTF.

The V and J genes are TRBV14 and TRBJ1-2; 10 bases align to TRBD1. CDR3 size: 15 residues. Losses at the gene ends were 0 bases for V and 8 bases for J; bases not matched to a gene: 6. Germline CDR1 SGHDN, CDR2 FVKESK. The CDR3: CASSQEGDRGRGYTF. CDR3 nucleotide sequence: TGTGCCAGCAGCCAAGAAGGGGACAGGGGTCGGGGCTACACCTTC.

This clonotype was detected a few times. V usage is TRBV5-5 and J usage is TRBJ1-2, with 8 bases aligning to TRBD1. V lost 0 bases to trimming and J lost 8 bases; unmatched junction nucleotides: 9. Germline V gives CDR1 SGHKS, CDR2 YYEKEE (reference sequence). This CDR3 comprises 15 residues. The CDR3 coding sequence is TGTGCCAGCAGCTTGGTAAATCAGGGGGCAGGAGGCTACACCTTC. This codes for CASSLVNQGAGGYTF.

This clonotype was recorded many times. J is TRBJ2-5 and V is TRBV7-2, with 7 nucleotides matching TRBD2. Germline CDR1 and CDR2: SGHTA and FQGNSA. V was pared by 5 bases and J by 7 bases, with 7 bases of the junction left unmatched. This CDR3 contains 13 residues. As DNA, the CDR3 is TGTGCCAGCAGCCTAGGGAGGGCGGGGACCCAGTACTTC. Protein: CASSLGRAGTQYF.

This clonotype was recorded at least ten times. This rearrangement joins TRBV7-9 to TRBJ2-7; possibly TRBD1 for D (6 bases). The V gene's germline CDR1 is SEHNR and CDR2 FQNEAQ (reference sequence). The CDR3 runs 14 residues. V was pared by 3 bases and J by 3 bases, with 12 bases between. The CDR3 loop reads CASSLGQKLYEQYF. Written as DNA, the CDR3 is TGTGCCAGCAGCTTGGGACAAAAGCTCTACGAGCAGTACTTC.

This clonotype has a count of ten or more. The V gene is TRBV7-3, the J gene TRBJ2-3; D possibly corresponds to TRBD2 (5 bases). Deletions cut 6 bases from V and 5 bases from J, with 12 bases between. Looked up from germline, CDR1 is SGHTA and CDR2 is FQGTGA. CDR3 length: 13 residues. The CDR3 region has the DNA TGTGCCAGCAGTCGGGGAGCACTAGATACGCAGTATTTT. Its translation: CASSRGALDTQYF.

This clonotype showed up just a few times. This chain links TRBV3-1 with TRBJ2-1, with 12 nucleotides matching TRBD2. The length of the CDR3 is 15 residues. Germline CDR1 and CDR2: LGHDT and YNNKEL (reference sequence). V dropped 6 bases and J dropped 8; count of bases not matched to a gene: 8. The CDR3: CASSPPLAGGHEQFF. The CDR3 DNA sequence: TGTGCCAGCAGTCCCCCACTAGCGGGGGGCCATGAGCAGTTCTTC.

In this sample, this clonotype turned up many times. The chain couples TRBV12-3 or TRBV12-4 to TRBJ2-5, with TRBD1 matching 8 bases. CDR3 length: 18 amino acids. Losses at the gene ends were 7 bases for V and 2 bases for J; bases not matched to a gene: 18. The CDR3 sequence: CASKRNRGATGQQETQYF. CDR3 DNA sequence: TGTGCCAGCAAGCGAAACAGGGGGGCGACTGGACAACAAGAGACCCAGTACTTC.

The chain couples TRBV20-1 to TRBJ2-3; 9 bases line up with TRBD2. The V gene end was trimmed by 0 bases and the J gene end by 5 bases; junction bases not matched to a gene: 9. CDR3 length equals 16 residues. CDR1 and CDR2 (germline): DFQATT, SNEGSKA (reference sequence). This chain's CDR3 is CSARDLAGGQGDTQYF. The CDR3 nucleotides are TGCAGTGCTAGAGATCTGGCGGGGGGGCAAGGAGATACGCAGTATTTT.